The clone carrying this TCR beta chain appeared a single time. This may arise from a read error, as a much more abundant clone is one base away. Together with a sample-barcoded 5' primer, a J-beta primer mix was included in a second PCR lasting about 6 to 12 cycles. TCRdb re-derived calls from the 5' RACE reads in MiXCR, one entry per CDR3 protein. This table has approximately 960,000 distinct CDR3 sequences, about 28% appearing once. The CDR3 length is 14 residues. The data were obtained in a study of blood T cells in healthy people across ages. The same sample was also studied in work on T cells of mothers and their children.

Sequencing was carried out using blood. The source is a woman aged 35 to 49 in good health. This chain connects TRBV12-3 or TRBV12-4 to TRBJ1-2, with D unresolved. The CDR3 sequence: CAGSYKGPVDGYTF. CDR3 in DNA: TGTGCCGGCAGTTATAAAGGACCGGTCGATGGCTACACCTTC.